The following is a T cell receptor beta chain sequence with its context. Its antigen is still unknown. These data belong to a study of T cells after yellow fever vaccination. Whole-study results and caveats: Post-booster repertoires again held most primary-vaccination clones (96% CD4, 75% to 90% CD8).

Germline values: CDR1 SQVTM, CDR2 ANQGSEA. There are 14 residues in the CDR3. The junction had 9 bases not matched to a gene; V was cut back by 4 bases and J by 5 bases. TCRdb redid the calling of the 5' RACE reads with MiXCR, one entry per CDR3 protein. The sample holds more than 95,000 distinct CDR3 sequences; approximately 14% are singletons and the top ten take roughly 41%. The origin of this receptor is a young man who received the YFV17D yellow fever vaccine. The starting material was CD8+ T cells sorted from PBMCs, obtained 5 days after the yellow fever booster vaccination. This chain connects TRBV29-1 to TRBJ2-7, with 9 bases identical to TRBD1. In DNA form, the CDR3 reads TGCAGCGTTGTTACTCCGGGACAGGGCCACGAGCAGTACTTC. Amino acids: CSVVTPGQGHEQYF.